Listed below are T cell receptor beta chains from one sample, sequenced in a study of cytomegalovirus exposure and HLA in healthy donors. Sequenced by immunoSEQ multiplex PCR; TCRdb stores in-frame clones only, minus some. Among 150,000 to 200,000 clones, 81% were seen once, and the ten largest hold less than 2%. Material for sequencing was PBMCs. These receptors all come from a man younger than 35 in good health and CMV-seronegative. CDR3s include the opening cysteine and the closing phenylalanine or tryptophan. A D gene is named only where the DNA matches it firmly. The size entry is marked missing in some rows and otherwise reads once, few, many or a size class.

CASSSTASGSSEQFF	TGCGCCAGCAGCTCTACGGCTAGCGGGAGTTCTGAGCAGTTCTTC	TRBV5-1	TRBJ2-1	-	TRBD2
CASSQGLGTEAFF	TGTGCCAGTAGTCAGGGGCTCGGCACTGAAGCTTTCTTT	TRBV19	TRBJ1-1	-	-
CASSRGAGSNQPQHF	TGTGCCAGTAGTAGGGGTGCGGGTAGCAATCAGCCCCAGCATTTT	TRBV19	TRBJ1-5	-	-
CASSDGDRGRRGYTF	TGTGCCAGCAGCGACGGGGACAGGGGGCGTCGGGGCTACACCTTC	TRBV7-8	TRBJ1-2	-	TRBD1
CASSEYYGRVWSEQFF	TGTGCCAGCAGTGAATACTACGGGAGGGTTTGGAGTGAGCAGTTCTTC	TRBV25-1	TRBJ2-1	-	TRBD2
CASSETGTVGEQYF	TGCGCCAGCAGTGAGACAGGGACAGTCGGAGAGCAGTACTTC	TRBV10-2	TRBJ2-7	-	TRBD1
CASSQDGGTEAFF	TGTGCCAGCAGCCAAGATGGGGGGACTGAAGCTTTCTTT	TRBV4-2	TRBJ1-1	-	-
CASSVAGGLNNEQFF	TGCGCCAGCAGTGTAGCGGGAGGGTTAAACAATGAGCAGTTCTTC	TRBV10-2	TRBJ2-1	-	TRBD2
CASRSSVGDRGTYEQYF	TGTGCCAGCAGGAGCTCCGTTGGGGACAGGGGGACCTACGAGCAGTACTTC	TRBV13	TRBJ2-7	-	TRBD1
CASSPRDRGDEQFF	TGTGCCAGCAGCCCCCGCGACAGGGGAGATGAGCAGTTCTTC	TRBV7-9	TRBJ2-1	-	TRBD1
CAWSVPRTSGRGWEQYF	TGTGCCTGGAGTGTACCTAGGACTAGCGGGAGGGGGTGGGAGCAGTACTTC	TRBV30	TRBJ2-7	-	TRBD2
CASSVEMRAGGNTIYF	TGTGCCAGCAGCGTAGAAATGAGGGCTGGGGGAAACACCATATATTTT	TRBV9	TRBJ1-3	-	-
CASSLGPGGWNTGELFF	TGTGCCAGCAGCTTAGGACCCGGGGGTTGGAACACCGGGGAGCTGTTTTTT	TRBV7-9	TRBJ2-2	-	-
CASSFTGTEYNEQFF	TGTGCCAGCAGCTTCACCGGGACAGAATACAATGAGCAGTTCTTC	TRBV5-4	TRBJ2-1	few	TRBD1
CATQKPGTSGADTQYF	TGTGCCACGCAAAAGCCCGGGACTAGTGGGGCGGATACGCAGTATTTT	TRBV10-3	TRBJ2-3	-	TRBD2
CASTRTIRAGEQFF	TGTGCCAGTACGAGGACTATTAGAGCGGGCGAGCAGTTCTTC	TRBV19	TRBJ2-1	-	-
CASKENYGYTF	TGTGCCAGCAAGGAGAACTATGGCTACACCTTC	TRBV7-3	TRBJ1-2	-	-
CSAAPPGLAGGNEQFF	TGCAGCGCCGCTCCCCCGGGACTAGCGGGGGGCAATGAGCAGTTCTTC	TRBV29-1	TRBJ2-1	-	TRBD2
CASSSTTGHYSNQPQHF	TGTGCCAGCAGCTCTACGACAGGGCACTATAGCAATCAGCCCCAGCATTTT	TRBV7-9	TRBJ1-5	-	TRBD1
CASSPLGLAGAVNTGELFF	TGTGCCAGCTCTCCCTTGGGACTAGCGGGGGCCGTGAACACCGGGGAGCTGTTTTTT	TRBV27	TRBJ2-2	-	TRBD2
CASSPGQSYTEAFF	TGTGCCAGCTCTCCAGGACAGAGCTACACTGAAGCTTTCTTT	TRBV18	TRBJ1-1	once	-
CASSWGAGRARDTQYF	TGTGCCAGCAGTTGGGGTGCGGGGCGGGCGAGGGATACGCAGTATTTT	TRBV27	TRBJ2-3	-	-
CASSHGQGAGANVLTF	TGTGCCAGCTCACACGGACAGGGGGCTGGGGCCAACGTCCTGACTTTC	TRBV18	TRBJ2-6	-	TRBD1
CASSYLDSRRAFF	TGTGCCAGCAGTTACTTGGACAGCCGTCGAGCTTTCTTT	TRBV6-6	TRBJ1-1	few	-
CASSPPGHYNEQFF	TGTGCCAGCTCACCGCCGGGACACTACAATGAGCAGTTCTTC	TRBV18	TRBJ2-1	-	-
CASSRTRQGAGTGELFF	TGCGCCAGCAGCCGAACCCGACAGGGGGCGGGAACCGGGGAGCTGTTTTTT	TRBV4-1	TRBJ2-2	once	TRBD1